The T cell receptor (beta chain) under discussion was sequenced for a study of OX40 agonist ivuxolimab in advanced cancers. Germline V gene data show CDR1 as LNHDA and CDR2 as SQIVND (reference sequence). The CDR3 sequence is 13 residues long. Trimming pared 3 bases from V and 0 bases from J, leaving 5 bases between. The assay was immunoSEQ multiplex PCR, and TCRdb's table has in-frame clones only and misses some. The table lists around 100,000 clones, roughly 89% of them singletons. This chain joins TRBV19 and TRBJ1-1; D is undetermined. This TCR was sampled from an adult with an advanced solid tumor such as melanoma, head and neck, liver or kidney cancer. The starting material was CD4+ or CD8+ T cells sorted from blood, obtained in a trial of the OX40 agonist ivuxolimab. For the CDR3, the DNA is TGTGCCAGTAGTATCCAACTGAACACTGAAGCTTTCTTT. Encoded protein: CASSIQLNTEAFF.